Listed here are 30 T cell receptor beta chains from one sample, sequenced in a study of blood T cells in healthy people across ages. Using a J-beta primer mix together with a sample-barcoded 5' primer, a second PCR was run for about 6 to 11 cycles. MiXCR, run by TCRdb on the 5' RACE reads, gives a single entry per CDR3 protein. The data contain roughly 1.5 million distinct CDR3 sequences, approximately 39% of them singletons. Sequenced input: blood. These receptor sequences come from a woman between 18 and 29 years old in good health.

V usage is TRBV4-2 and J usage is TRBJ1-1, with a weak D call TRBD1 (5 bases). From germline, CDR1 is LGHNA and CDR2 YNFKEQ. This CDR3 spans 17 amino acids. V dropped 4 bases and J dropped 0 bases, with 18 bases sitting between them. In nucleotides, the CDR3 is TGTGCCAGCAGCCCCACCGGAAGACAGACCCTGAACACTGAAGCTTTCTTT. It specifies CASSPTGRQTLNTEAFF.

The chain joins TRBV10-3 to TRBJ2-3; no reliable D call. CDR3 length equals 13 residues. Germline CDR1 is ENHRY and CDR2 is SYGVKD. V was pared by 4 bases and J by 6 bases, with 11 bases between. CDR3 residues: CAISVVSSDTQYF. In DNA, the CDR3 is TGTGCCATCAGTGTGGTTAGCTCCGATACGCAGTATTTT.

This clonotype showed up just a few times. This chain connects TRBV27 to TRBJ1-1; TRBD1 agrees at 7 bases. J gave up 5 bases and V 6 bases, and 6 bases lay outside the gene matches. The germline gives CDR1 MNHEY, CDR2 SMNVEV (reference sequence). The CDR3 has 13 amino acids. The CDR3 spells CASSIGGWTEAFF. CDR3 sequence (DNA): TGTGCCAGCAGCATAGGGGGCTGGACTGAAGCTTTCTTT.

This chain links TRBV20-1 with TRBJ1-2, with D perhaps TRBD1 (6 bases). The V end was cut by 6 bases, the J end by 4 bases, with 21 bases between. The germline V gene has CDR1 DFQATT and CDR2 SNEGSKA (reference sequence). This CDR3 region has 15 residues. The CDR3 DNA follows: TGCAGTGCAACAACCGGGACACGGAGCTTCTATGGCTACACCTTC. Translating gives CSATTGTRSFYGYTF.

Only a few counts were recorded for this clonotype. The chain recombines TRBV2 with TRBJ1-2, with 7 bases identical to TRBD1. The CDR3 consists of 10 residues. The J segment lost 13 bases and the V segment lost 8 bases, leaving 7 bases of the junction unmatched. Germline V gene sequence: CDR1 SNHLY, CDR2 FYNNEI. CDR3 in amino acids: CASGQELCTF. The CDR3 DNA sequence: TGTGCCAGCGGACAGGAGTTATGCACCTTC.

The chain uses TRBV9 and TRBJ1-4, with unresolved D. Trimming shortened V by 3 bases and J by 8 bases, and 8 bases separated the two germline ends. Germline V gene sequence: CDR1 SGDLS, CDR2 YYNGEE. The CDR3 runs to 12 residues. CDR3 residues: CASSGMGEKLFF. DNA of the CDR3: TGTGCCAGCAGCGGAATGGGGGAAAAACTGTTTTTT.

The gene calls are TRBV5-1 and TRBJ1-2; weak D call: TRBD1 (5 bases). This CDR3 contains 15 residues. CDR1 and CDR2 from the germline V gene are SGHRS and YFSETQ. Trimming took off 2 bases at V and 0 bases at J, with 11 bases between the two ends. The DNA of the CDR3 is TGCGCCAGCAGCTTCACAGGAAATTCTAACTATGGCTACACCTTC. This sequence encodes CASSFTGNSNYGYTF.

This chain connects TRBV5-1 to TRBJ2-5; unclear D gene. Germline V lookup: CDR1 SGHRS, CDR2 YFSETQ. Trimming shortened V by 0 bases and J by 11 bases, and 20 bases separated the two germline ends. CDR3 size: 15 residues. The DNA for the CDR3 is TGCGCCAGCAGCTTGGGCCGAGCGTTTTACAATGAGCAGTACTTC. This encodes CASSLGRAFYNEQYF.

This clonotype was observed a handful of times. The chain links TRBV20-1 to TRBJ2-3; D might be TRBD2 (6 bases). Germline CDR1 reads DFQATT; CDR2 reads SNEGSKA (reference sequence). V lost 1 base and J 1 base, leaving 9 bases between the germline ends. The CDR3 is 14 amino acids. The CDR3 DNA sequence: TGCAGTGCTAGAGTTGGGACTCGCACAGATACGCAGTATTTT. Protein product: CSARVGTRTDTQYF.

This chain joins TRBV5-1 and TRBJ1-2, with D possibly being TRBD1 (5 bases). CDR1 and CDR2 from the germline V gene are SGHRS and YFSETQ. The V and J ends lost 1 base and 5 bases respectively, with 9 bases between them. The CDR3 totals 13 residues. CDR3 amino acids: CASSLWPGYGYTF. The DNA of the CDR3 is TGCGCCAGCAGCTTGTGGCCAGGGTATGGCTACACCTTC.

This clonotype was found a few times. This chain uses TRBV4-3 with TRBJ2-1, with D perhaps TRBD2 (6 bases). The CDR3 covers 13 residues. The germline V gene encodes CDR1 LGHNA and CDR2 YSLEER. Deletions cut 0 bases from V and 10 bases from J, with 10 bases between. The CDR3 nucleotides read TGCGCCAGCAGCCAAGATCGTGCGGGGGAGCAGTTCTTC. It codes for CASSQDRAGEQFF.

This chain connects TRBV29-1 to TRBJ2-5, with TRBD1 matching over 7 bases. The CDR3 has 14 residues. V shed 6 bases, J shed 11 bases, and the junction held 18 bases outside the gene matches. Germline CDR1 SQVTM, CDR2 ANQGSEA. The CDR3: CSVATGTLGNEQYF. The CDR3 nucleotides read TGCAGCGTCGCGACAGGGACCCTTGGTAATGAGCAGTACTTC.

The chain employs TRBV27 and TRBJ2-7; D is possibly TRBD1 or TRBD2 (6 bases each). The CDR3 contains 16 residues. The V gene's germline CDR1 is MNHEY and CDR2 SMNVEV (reference sequence). Trimming left V 4 bases short and J 0 bases short, with 16 bases between. CDR3 nucleotides: TGTGCCAGCAGTTCCCCCGGGGGCGAGAGCTCCTACGAGCAGTACTTC. Translating it yields CASSSPGGESSYEQYF.

In this sample, this clonotype turned up a few times. V gene TRBV20-1 combines with J gene TRBJ2-3, with 7 bases identical to TRBD1. V lost 1 base to trimming and J lost 5 bases; unmatched junction nucleotides: 3. The CDR3 consists of 13 residues. Germline CDR1 DFQATT, CDR2 SNEGSKA (reference sequence). Here the CDR3 reads CSARGQGGDTQYF. In DNA, the CDR3 is TGCAGTGCTAGAGGACAGGGCGGAGATACGCAGTATTTT.

A single count supports this clonotype. The chain carries TRBV29-1 and TRBJ2-1; D ambiguous. Judging by the DNA end, TRBJ2-7 fits better; the J call may be wrong. The CDR3 spans 13 residues. The germline gives CDR1 SQVTM, CDR2 ANQGSEA. As DNA, the CDR3 is TGCAGCGTTGAGCAGGCCGCCTACAATGAGCAGTACTTC. It codes for CSVEQAAYNEQYF.

A note on this clonotype: The junction departs from germline at one end; a sequencing error may be responsible. The V call is TRBV25-1, the J call TRBJ2-7; TRBD1 or TRBD2 may be the D gene (5 bases each). Germline values: CDR1 MGHDK, CDR2 SYGVNS. The CDR3 totals 11 residues. CDR3 residues: CAGSGTGEQYF. The CDR3 nucleotides are TGTGCCGGCAGTGGGACGGGCGAGCAGTACTTC.

In this sample, this clonotype turned up a few times. V usage is TRBV12-3 or TRBV12-4 and J usage is TRBJ2-1; 7 nucleotides line up with TRBD2. The CDR3 contains 15 residues. With V trimmed by 3 bases and J by 6 bases, 8 bases remained unmatched. As DNA, the CDR3 is TGTGCCAGCAGTTTCGGGCGGGAGTCGGGCAATGAGCAGTTCTTC. As protein: CASSFGRESGNEQFF.

The rearrangement joins TRBV5-6 to TRBJ1-2; maybe TRBD1 (6 bases). V was pared by 1 base and J by 4 bases, with 14 bases between. Germline CDR1 and CDR2: SGHDT and YYEEEE. The CDR3 has 15 residues. The CDR3 nucleotides are TGTGCCAGCAGCTTGAAGGGACATCGTAGCTATGGCTACACCTTC. The encoded protein is CASSLKGHRSYGYTF.

This chain uses TRBV25-1 with TRBJ2-3, with D tentatively TRBD1 (6 bases). CDR1 is MGHDK, CDR2 SYGVNS, per germline. Trimming cost V 1 base and J 0 bases, with 14 bases left between them. The CDR3 is 17 amino acids. The CDR3 sequence: CASSEFWAGASTDTQYF. CDR3 nucleotides: TGTGCCAGCAGTGAATTTTGGGCAGGGGCGAGCACAGATACGCAGTATTTT.

This clonotype has only a few counts. This chain links TRBV20-1 with TRBJ2-3, with D hard to call. Trimming removed 2 bases from V and 4 bases from J, with 13 bases in between. CDR1 is DFQATT, CDR2 SNEGSKA, per germline (reference sequence). The CDR3 length is 14 residues. CDR3 sequence (DNA): TGCAGTGCTAGACCCCCGGGTGGCGCAGATACGCAGTATTTT. Amino acids: CSARPPGGADTQYF.

The chain links TRBV12-5 to TRBJ1-4; D is perhaps TRBD1 (5 bases). Between the trimmed V and J ends, which lost 6 bases and 5 bases, there was a span of 16 bases. The CDR3 sequence is 15 residues long. Germline-derived CDR1 and CDR2 are LGHNT and FRNRAP. In nucleotides, the CDR3 is TGTGCTAGTGGCCCGGAGGGGCTCTCAAATGAAAAACTGTTTTTT. Translation: CASGPEGLSNEKLFF.

The chain carries TRBV30 and TRBJ1-1, with 8 bases that match TRBD1. The CDR3 has 15 amino acids. Germline V gene sequence: CDR1 GTSNPN, CDR2 SVGIG (reference sequence). With V trimmed by 3 bases and J by 3 bases, 9 bases remained unmatched. CDR3 DNA: TGTGCCTGGAGCCCCACTGACAGGGGTGACACTGAAGCTTTCTTT. This translates into CAWSPTDRGDTEAFF.

This clonotype has more than one count but fewer than ten. The chain has TRBV6-5 and TRBJ2-3; no clear D gene. Trimming pared 2 bases from V and 4 bases from J, leaving 7 bases between. From germline, CDR1 is MNHEY and CDR2 SVGAGI. The CDR3 length is 13 residues. CDR3 in amino acids: CASSYEVSDTQYF. In nucleotides, the CDR3 is TGTGCCAGCAGTTACGAGGTCTCAGATACGCAGTATTTT.

V gene TRBV29-1 combines with J gene TRBJ2-5, with D tentatively TRBD1 (5 bases). CDR3 size: 15 residues. Trimming left V 1 base short and J 4 bases short, with 16 bases between. The germline CDR1 and CDR2 sequences are SQVTM and ANQGSEA. CDR3 DNA: TGCAGCGTTGAAGTCGCCAGGGCGCCCCCAGAGACCCAGTACTTC. Amino acid sequence: CSVEVARAPPETQYF.

CDR3 sequence: CASSQEGGLYGYTF. DNA of the CDR3: TGCGCCAGCAGCCAAGAAGGAGGACTCTATGGCTACACCTTC. The chain uses TRBV4-1 and TRBJ1-2; D unresolved. V lost 0 bases, J lost 4 bases, and 9 bases lay in between. The CDR3 is 14 amino acids. Looked up from germline, CDR1 is MGHRA and CDR2 is YSYEKL.

Comments on this clonotype: The junction differs from germline at one of its ends, possibly a read error. The chain links TRBV12-3 or TRBV12-4 to TRBJ2-3; D tentatively fits TRBD1 or TRBD2 (5 bases each). This CDR3 contains 20 residues. The CDR3 here is CVSSLATYRRVRANTDTQYF. The CDR3 region has the DNA TGTGTCAGCAGTTTAGCGACCTACAGGCGTGTGAGGGCGAACACAGATACGCAGTATTTT.

This chain connects TRBV28 to TRBJ2-1; 7 bases fit TRBD1. Losses at the gene ends were 6 bases for V and 2 bases for J; bases not matched to a gene: 13. CDR3 length: 17 amino acids. CDR1 MDHEN and CDR2 SYDVKM come from the germline V gene. CDR3 nucleotides: TGTGCCAGCAGCCCAGAACGCCGGGACAGCACCTACAATGAGCAGTTCTTC. Its protein product is CASSPERRDSTYNEQFF.

This clonotype was counted between two and nine times. The chain recombines TRBV5-5 with TRBJ2-3; TRBD2 agrees at 9 bases. Unmatched junction bases numbered 5, after V lost 4 bases and J lost 2 bases. The CDR3 runs to 15 residues. The germline CDR1 and CDR2 sequences are SGHKS and YYEKEE (reference sequence). The CDR3 is CASSRIAGDTDTQYF. CDR3 nucleotides: TGTGCCAGCAGCCGGATAGCGGGAGACACAGATACGCAGTATTTT.

This clonotype appeared a few times. This chain joins TRBV20-1 and TRBJ1-5; 10 nucleotides align to TRBD1. Germline lookup yields CDR1 DFQATT and CDR2 SNEGSKA (reference sequence). This CDR3 has 14 residues. Trimming took 3 bases from V and 7 from J; bases not matched to a gene: 6. CDR3 DNA: TGCAGTGCTAGTACCGGGACAGGGGCCCAGCCCCAGCATTTT. It encodes CSASTGTGAQPQHF.

In its sample, this clonotype was seen a few times. The chain employs TRBV4-3 and TRBJ1-5; TRBD1 aligns across 7 bases. The CDR3 runs to 18 residues. J lost 1 base, V lost 3 bases, and 12 bases had no gene match. Germline CDR1 is LGHNA and CDR2 is YSLEER. CDR3 nucleotide sequence: TGCGCCAGCAGCCAGGACCCTTACAGGGGTTTCAGCAATCAGCCCCAGCATTTT. It specifies CASSQDPYRGFSNQPQHF.